This T cell receptor (beta chain) is drawn from a study of shared clonotypes between healthy human individuals. Produced via immunoSEQ multiplex PCR; TCRdb's table is partial and in-frame only. The repertoire holds some 2,000,000 clones, with under 97% as singletons. Only one count was recorded for this clone. The sequence derives from a man aged 18 to 30 in good health. The sequenced sample was naive CD4+ T cells sorted from blood. Subset defined: CD45RA+ positively selected.

CDR3: CASSSFYQTYEQYF. As DNA, the CDR3 is TGTGCCAGCAGCTCCTTCTACCAGACCTACGAGCAGTACTTC. The chain employs TRBV7-2 and TRBJ2-7; D is unclear. Per the germline V gene, CDR1 is SGHTA and CDR2 is FQGNSA. V lost 4 bases, J lost 2 bases, and 12 bases lay in between. The CDR3 loop spans 14 amino acids.